This T cell receptor (beta chain) was identified in a study of tumor-infiltrating lymphocytes in primary liver carcinoma. V lost 3 bases, J lost 6 bases, and 21 bases lay in between. This CDR3 spans 18 amino acids. Germline V CDR1 and CDR2: SGHTA, FQGTGA. General study points: Compared with blood, tumor repertoires held significantly more in their top 250 clones.

Remarks on this clonotype: No antigen is known for it.

The input was roughly 0.5 ug total RNA; TCR beta cDNA was made from it with a constant-region primer. Each TCR beta library was derived from three nested multiplex PCR rounds that employed slightly modified ARM-PCR. A C-beta reverse primer and TRBV1-TRBV30 forward primers served in each of the first two PCR rounds, at approximately 10 cycles apiece. From the multiplex PCR reads, TCRdb called clonotypes with MiXCR, one entry per CDR3 protein. The table shows approximately 88,000 distinct CDR3 sequences, with just under 70% occurring only once. Joint extraction of RNA and DNA used roughly 20-32 mg of bulk tissue that was unsorted. Surgical resection treated primary liver carcinoma in the patients.

The V call is TRBV7-3, the J call TRBJ1-6; D might be TRBD1 (5 bases). Material: tumor-adjacent normal liver tissue. This receptor was identified in a man in his forties with primary liver carcinoma and hepatitis B virus infection. In DNA form, the CDR3 reads TGTGCCAGCAGCTTGACCGGGACCTTTACCCTGTTTAATTCACCCCTCCACTTT. It encodes CASSLTGTFTLFNSPLHF.